Listed below are T cell receptor beta chains from one sample, sequenced in a study of shared clonotypes between healthy human individuals. The data were produced by immunoSEQ multiplex PCR, yet TCRdb's version contains in-frame clones alone and is incomplete. The sample holds millions of clones; around nine tenths are singletons and the top ten take 0.11% to 0.15%. The sample consisted of naive CD4+ T cells sorted from blood. Receptors were obtained from a man in his late teens or twenties in good health. The CDR3 runs from the conserved cysteine through the conserved F or W. The order of the fields is CDR3 protein, CDR3 DNA, clone size, CDR3 length, J gene, V gene, D gene. A D gene is named only where the DNA matches it firmly. A clone size is listed for some rows: how often the clone was seen (once, few, many), or a class if it is expanded.

CDR3: CASSLATGRQETQYF
DNA: TGTGCCAGCAGCTTGGCGACAGGGAGGCAAGAGACCCAGTACTTC
size: .
length: 15
J: TRBJ2-5
V: TRBV5-4
D: .

CDR3: CASSGLAGDRGETQYF
DNA: TGTGCCAGCAGTGGACTAGCGGGGGATCGTGGGGAGACCCAGTACTTC
size: .
length: 16
J: TRBJ2-5
V: TRBV6-1
D: TRBD2

CDR3: CASSQIAGDTYEQYF
DNA: TGTGCCAGCAGCCAAATAGCGGGGGATACCTACGAGCAGTACTTC
size: once
length: 15
J: TRBJ2-7
V: TRBV4-2
D: TRBD2

CDR3: CASSATGYEQYF
DNA: TGTGCCAGCAGTGCCACAGGTTACGAGCAGTACTTC
size: .
length: 12
J: TRBJ2-7
V: TRBV25-1
D: .

CDR3: CASSAGQSLSTDTQYF
DNA: TGTGCCAGCAGCGCGGGACAGAGCCTTAGCACAGATACGCAGTATTTT
size: .
length: 16
J: TRBJ2-3
V: TRBV5-4
D: .

CDR3: CASTLLPQETQYF
DNA: TGTGCCAGCACGCTTCTCCCTCAAGAGACCCAGTACTTC
size: .
length: 13
J: TRBJ2-5
V: TRBV2
D: .

CDR3: CASSQPGEPPFTGELFF
DNA: TGTGCCAGCAGCCAACCGGGGGAGCCGCCCTTCACCGGGGAGCTGTTTTTT
size: .
length: 17
J: TRBJ2-2
V: TRBV7-2
D: .

CDR3: CASVSRVQYF
DNA: TGTGCCAGCGTCTCCAGGGTGCAGTACTTC
size: .
length: 10
J: TRBJ2-7
V: TRBV6-1
D: .

CDR3: CAARGTGIGETQYF
DNA: TGTGCCGCTCGAGGGACAGGGATAGGCGAGACCCAGTACTTC
size: .
length: 14
J: TRBJ2-5
V: TRBV6-5
D: TRBD1

CDR3: CASSPKNRYNEQFF
DNA: TGCGCCAGCAGCCCTAAAAACAGATACAATGAGCAGTTCTTC
size: .
length: 14
J: TRBJ2-1
V: TRBV5-1
D: .

CDR3: CASSLKGQGNYGYTF
DNA: TGTGCCAGCAGTTTAAAGGGACAGGGGAACTATGGCTACACCTTC
size: .
length: 15
J: TRBJ1-2
V: TRBV27
D: TRBD1

CDR3: CASSLAVGNTGELFF
DNA: TGCGCCAGCAGCTTGGCCGTAGGGAACACCGGGGAGCTGTTTTTT
size: few
length: 15
J: TRBJ2-2
V: TRBV5-1
D: .

CDR3: CASSIIGGQDASTF
DNA: TGTGCCAGCAGCATAATAGGGGGGCAGGATGCCTCCACCTTC
size: few
length: 14
J: TRBJ1-2
V: TRBV7-2
D: .

CDR3: CASSQESTGRAEAFF
DNA: TGTGCCAGCAGCCAAGAGTCGACAGGGCGTGCCGAAGCTTTCTTT
size: .
length: 15
J: TRBJ1-1
V: TRBV14
D: TRBD1

CDR3: CASSWDRESYTF
DNA: TGTGCCAGCAGCTGGGACAGGGAGAGCTACACCTTC
size: .
length: 12
J: TRBJ1-2
V: TRBV5-6
D: TRBD1

CDR3: CASSLQPGQGSYEQYF
DNA: TGCGCCAGCAGCTTGCAGCCGGGACAGGGATCCTACGAGCAGTACTTC
size: .
length: 16
J: TRBJ2-7
V: TRBV5-1
D: TRBD1

CDR3: CASSKSGDEQYF
DNA: TGTGCCAGCAGCAAATCCGGGGACGAGCAGTACTTC
size: .
length: 12
J: TRBJ2-7
V: TRBV21-1
D: .

CDR3: CASSFASGGGLVNYGYTF
DNA: TGCGCCAGCAGCTTTGCGTCGGGGGGCGGATTGGTCAACTATGGCTACACCTTC
size: .
length: 18
J: TRBJ1-2
V: TRBV5-1
D: .

CDR3: CASSRQGFTYEQYF
DNA: TGTGCCAGTAGTAGACAGGGATTTACCTACGAGCAGTACTTC
size: few
length: 14
J: TRBJ2-7
V: TRBV19
D: TRBD1

CDR3: CASRQQTPVLADRYYEQYF
DNA: TGCGCCAGCAGACAACAAACCCCCGTACTAGCGGATCGCTACTACGAGCAGTACTTC
size: .
length: 19
J: TRBJ2-7
V: TRBV5-1
D: TRBD2

CDR3: CASSTRTEDNEQFF
DNA: TGTGCCAGCAGCACCCGGACAGAAGACAATGAGCAGTTCTTC
size: once
length: 14
J: TRBJ2-1
V: TRBV9
D: .

CDR3: CSAGRVGGTDTQYF
DNA: TGCAGCGCCGGGAGGGTGGGAGGCACAGATACGCAGTATTTT
size: .
length: 14
J: TRBJ2-3
V: TRBV29-1
D: TRBD2

CDR3: CASSSPSWGAQPQHF
DNA: TGTGCCAGTAGTTCCCCTTCTTGGGGGGCTCAGCCCCAGCATTTT
size: .
length: 15
J: TRBJ1-5
V: TRBV19
D: .

CDR3: CATSRRTGGPGYTF
DNA: TGTGCCACCAGCCGGAGGACAGGGGGCCCTGGCTACACCTTC
size: .
length: 14
J: TRBJ1-2
V: TRBV15
D: TRBD1

CDR3: CASSIDWGTPLLPLYTF
DNA: TGTGCCAGTAGTATAGATTGGGGGACACCTCTCCTACCCCTCTACACCTTC
size: .
length: 17
J: TRBJ1-2
V: TRBV19
D: .

CDR3: CASSFPNTGELFF
DNA: TGTGCCAGCAGCTTCCCCAACACCGGGGAGCTGTTTTTT
size: .
length: 13
J: TRBJ2-2
V: TRBV7-3
D: .

CDR3: CASTYWDATGELFF
DNA: TGTGCCAGCACGTACTGGGATGCCACCGGGGAGCTGTTTTTT
size: .
length: 14
J: TRBJ2-2
V: TRBV6-1
D: .

CDR3: CASSPQQGTIPNQPQHF
DNA: TGTGCCAGCAGTCCCCAACAGGGTACTATACCTAATCAGCCCCAGCATTTT
size: .
length: 17
J: TRBJ1-5
V: TRBV28
D: .

CDR3: CASSKMRETSGSRASYNEQFF
DNA: TGCGCCAGCAGCAAGATGAGAGAAACTAGCGGGTCCCGCGCCTCCTACAATGAGCAGTTCTTC
size: .
length: 21
J: TRBJ2-1
V: TRBV4-1
D: TRBD2

CDR3: CASSTVGGVPYEQYF
DNA: TGCGCCAGCAGCACGGTCGGCGGCGTTCCCTACGAGCAGTACTTC
size: once
length: 15
J: TRBJ2-7
V: TRBV5-1
D: .

CDR3: CASSGDSRKYGYTF
DNA: TGTGCCAGCAGTGGGGACAGCCGCAAGTATGGCTACACCTTC
size: .
length: 14
J: TRBJ1-2
V: TRBV28
D: TRBD1

CDR3: CASNLTSGLETYEQYF
DNA: TGTGCCAGCAACCTAACTTCGGGACTGGAGACCTACGAGCAGTACTTC
size: once
length: 16
J: TRBJ2-7
V: TRBV9
D: .

CDR3: CASSSGGGYGYTF
DNA: TGTGCCAGCAGCTCAGGGGGCGGCTATGGCTACACCTTC
size: .
length: 13
J: TRBJ1-2
V: TRBV7-9
D: TRBD1

CDR3: CASSGQSLMNTEAFF
DNA: TGTGCCAGCAGCGGACAGAGCCTCATGAACACTGAAGCTTTCTTT
size: .
length: 15
J: TRBJ1-1
V: TRBV7-8
D: .

CDR3: CASSQEFFQPQHF
DNA: TGCGCCAGCAGCCAAGAATTTTTTCAGCCCCAGCATTTT
size: .
length: 13
J: TRBJ1-5
V: TRBV4-3
D: .

CDR3: CASPCEGGGRYNEQFF
DNA: TGTGCCAGCCCCTGCGAGGGCGGGGGGAGGTACAATGAGCAGTTCTTC
size: .
length: 16
J: TRBJ2-1
V: TRBV18
D: TRBD2

CDR3: CASRPNSGNTIYF
DNA: TGTGCCAGTAGGCCGAACTCTGGAAACACCATATATTTT
size: .
length: 13
J: TRBJ1-3
V: TRBV19
D: .

CDR3: CASSIEPGPYEQYF
DNA: TGTGCCAGTAGTATAGAGCCAGGACCCTACGAGCAGTACTTC
size: .
length: 14
J: TRBJ2-7
V: TRBV19
D: .

CDR3: CASSRQGTVSPLHF
DNA: TGTGCCAGCAGTCGACAGGGTACCGTTTCACCCCTCCACTTT
size: .
length: 14
J: TRBJ1-6
V: TRBV6-6
D: TRBD1

CDR3: CASSLQGTGELFF
DNA: TGTGCCAGCAGCTTGCAAGGGACCGGGGAGCTGTTTTTT
size: .
length: 13
J: TRBJ2-2
V: TRBV7-3
D: .

CDR3: CASSLGVAPTEKLFF
DNA: TGTGCCAGCAGCTTGGGGGTGGCCCCGACTGAAAAACTGTTTTTT
size: .
length: 15
J: TRBJ1-4
V: TRBV5-5
D: .

CDR3: CASSVEITPSNSNQPQHF
DNA: TGTGCCAGCAGCGTAGAAATCACCCCCTCTAATAGCAATCAGCCCCAGCATTTT
size: .
length: 18
J: TRBJ1-5
V: TRBV9
D: .

CDR3: CASEPTGARTEQYF
DNA: TGTGCCAGTGAGCCAACGGGGGCGCGTACCGAGCAGTACTTC
size: .
length: 14
J: TRBJ2-7
V: TRBV19
D: .

CDR3: CASSIDATGRYGYTF
DNA: TGTGCCAGTAGTATAGATGCGACAGGGCGGTATGGCTACACCTTC
size: .
length: 15
J: TRBJ1-2
V: TRBV19
D: TRBD1

CDR3: CASSSYYEQYF
DNA: TGTGCCAGCAGCTCGTACTACGAGCAGTACTTC
size: .
length: 11
J: TRBJ2-7
V: TRBV7-8
D: .

CDR3: CASSLGGRGSTDTQYF
DNA: TGTGCCAGCAGCTTAGGAGGCAGGGGCAGCACAGATACGCAGTATTTT
size: .
length: 16
J: TRBJ2-3
V: TRBV7-2
D: .

CDR3: CASSTRFRGCRAQYF
DNA: TGTGCCAGCAGCACCCGATTCAGGGGATGTCGGGCGCAGTACTTC
size: .
length: 15
J: TRBJ2-7
V: TRBV21-1
D: .

CDR3: CASRWDTRTDTQYF
DNA: TGTGCCAGCAGATGGGACACCCGCACAGATACGCAGTATTTT
size: .
length: 14
J: TRBJ2-3
V: TRBV27
D: .

CDR3: CASSLGQTNTGELFF
DNA: TGTGCCAGCAGTCTAGGACAGACGAACACCGGGGAGCTGTTTTTT
size: .
length: 15
J: TRBJ2-2
V: TRBV27
D: .

CDR3: CASSLWGGIANTEAFF
DNA: TGTGCCAGCAGCTTGTGGGGGGGAATAGCGAACACTGAAGCTTTCTTT
size: .
length: 16
J: TRBJ1-1
V: TRBV5-6
D: .

CDR3: CASSFWGSTDTQYF
DNA: TGTGCCAGCAGCTTCTGGGGGAGCACAGATACGCAGTATTTT
size: .
length: 14
J: TRBJ2-3
V: TRBV11-2
D: .

CDR3: CASSFGQGSEAFF
DNA: TGTGCCAGCAGTTTCGGCCAGGGTTCTGAAGCTTTCTTT
size: .
length: 13
J: TRBJ1-1
V: TRBV7-6
D: .

CDR3: CASSGTASNQPQHF
DNA: TGCGCCAGCAGTGGGACAGCTAGCAATCAGCCCCAGCATTTT
size: .
length: 14
J: TRBJ1-5
V: TRBV10-2
D: .

CDR3: CASSRAVNTEAFF
DNA: TGTGCCAGTAGTAGGGCGGTGAACACTGAAGCTTTCTTT
size: once
length: 13
J: TRBJ1-1
V: TRBV19
D: .

CDR3: CASSPEYSNQPQHF
DNA: TGTGCCAGCTCCCCAGAGTATAGCAATCAGCCCCAGCATTTT
size: few
length: 14
J: TRBJ1-5
V: TRBV2
D: .

CDR3: CASSVASVTDTQYF
DNA: TGTGCCAGCAGCGTAGCAAGTGTCACAGATACGCAGTATTTT
size: .
length: 14
J: TRBJ2-3
V: TRBV9
D: .

CDR3: CASTPRGGQETQYF
DNA: TGTGCCAGCACCCCGAGGGGGGGCCAAGAGACCCAGTACTTC
size: .
length: 14
J: TRBJ2-5
V: TRBV7-9
D: .

CDR3: CASSNHRDNPYNEQFF
DNA: TGTGCCAGCAGCAACCATAGGGACAACCCCTACAATGAGCAGTTCTTC
size: .
length: 16
J: TRBJ2-1
V: TRBV7-9
D: .

CDR3: CASGLGQGAEQFF
DNA: TGTGCTAGTGGTTTGGGGCAGGGTGCTGAGCAGTTCTTC
size: .
length: 13
J: TRBJ2-1
V: TRBV12-5
D: .

CDR3: CASSLVQGVNTEAFF
DNA: TGTGCCAGCAGCTTAGTCCAGGGTGTGAACACTGAAGCTTTCTTT
size: once
length: 15
J: TRBJ1-1
V: TRBV7-2
D: .